A single sample is the source of the 26 T cell receptor beta chains below, sequenced in a study of blood T cell repertoires in COVID-19. Sequencing was performed with immunoSEQ multiplex PCR; in TCRdb, only in-frame clones are kept and a portion is missing. The top ten hold approximately 6% of the sample, which has around 160,000 clones, approximately 80% seen once. Sequencing used PBMCs or T cells enriched from blood (not recorded which). These receptors were collected from a man between 40 and 49 years old who had recovered from COVID-19.

The genes are TRBV6-5 and TRBJ1-2; TRBD1 is a possible D gene (5 bases). The V end lost 7 bases, the J end lost 3 bases, and 9 bases lay between the germline ends. The CDR3 totals 12 residues. Germline V gene sequence: CDR1 MNHEY, CDR2 SVGAGI. The CDR3 is CASNPGDYGYTF. The CDR3 DNA sequence: TGTGCCAGCAATCCGGGGGACTATGGCTACACCTTC.

The chain links TRBV11-2 to TRBJ2-2, with unresolved D. The ends were cut back, 6 bases at V and 3 bases at J, with 8 bases in the middle. This CDR3 region has 13 residues. Germline values: CDR1 SGHAT, CDR2 FQNNGV. The CDR3 loop reads CASRLQDTGELFF. The CDR3 DNA reads as TGTGCCAGCAGACTCCAAGACACCGGGGAGCTGTTTTTT. Combining the CDR3 with reference TRBV11-2 and TRBJ2-2 gives the whole variable domain EAGVAQSPRYKIIEKRQSVAFWCNPISGHATLYWYQQILGQGPKLLIQFQNNGVVDDSQLPKDRFSAERLKGVDSTLKIQPAKLEDSAVYLCASRLQDTGELFFGEGSRLTVL.

This clone was seen just once. The chain joins TRBV7-2 to TRBJ1-1; the D is unclear. Germline-derived CDR1 and CDR2 are SGHTA and FQGNSA. The CDR3 is 15 residues long. Trimming removed 1 base from V and 1 base from J, with 10 bases in between. The CDR3 is CASSLVATKNTEAFF. The CDR3 nucleotides are TGTGCCAGCAGCTTAGTAGCTACTAAGAACACTGAAGCTTTCTTT.

V is TRBV3-1 (or the pseudogene TRBV3-2) and J is TRBJ2-2; 7 bases are shared with TRBD1. The germline V gene encodes CDR1 LGHDT and CDR2 YNNKEL (reference sequence). With 3 bases clipped from V and 2 bases from J, the junction kept 3 bases outside the gene matches. The CDR3 consists of 15 residues. Here the CDR3 reads CASSHRGGNTGELFF. CDR3 DNA sequence: TGTGCCAGCAGCCATAGAGGGGGCAACACCGGGGAGCTGTTTTTT.

This chain connects TRBV5-1 to TRBJ1-6; no clear D gene. Deletions cut 3 bases from V and 0 bases from J, with 10 bases between. The CDR3 totals 16 residues. Germline CDR1 is SGHRS and CDR2 is YFSETQ. CDR3 sequence: CASSYDTNSYNSPLHF. The CDR3, as DNA: TGCGCCAGCAGCTACGACACGAACTCCTATAATTCACCCCTCCACTTT.

This CDR3 reads CASSNRRGYEQYF. The CDR3 nucleotides are TGTGCCAGCAGCAACCGGAGGGGCTACGAGCAGTACTTC. V is TRBV7-2 and J is TRBJ2-7; D possibly corresponds to TRBD2 (6 bases). Germline values: CDR1 SGHTA, CDR2 FQGNSA. This CDR3 is 13 amino acids long. V dropped 5 bases and J dropped 3 bases, with 11 bases sitting between them.

V gene TRBV29-1 combines with J gene TRBJ1-2; tentative D call: TRBD1 (5 bases). Trimming cost V 1 base and J 8 bases, with 11 bases left between them. The CDR3 totals 12 residues. Germline CDR1 and CDR2: SQVTM and ANQGSEA. The chain's CDR3 is CSVEGAGRGYTF. As DNA, the CDR3 is TGCAGCGTTGAAGGGGCAGGGAGGGGCTACACCTTC. The full variable domain, with the rest looked up from reference TRBV29-1 and TRBJ1-2, is SAVISQKPSRDICQRGTSLTIQCQVDSQVTMMFWYRQQPGQSLTLIATANQGSEATYESGFVIDKFPISRPNLTFSTLTVSNMSPEDSSIYLCSVEGAGRGYTFGSGTRLTVV.

This clone was detected only once. The J gene is TRBJ2-1, the V gene TRBV27, with 7 bases that match TRBD2. Germline loops: CDR1 MNHEY, CDR2 SMNVEV (reference sequence). V shed 3 bases and J 7 bases; nucleotides not matched to a gene: 6. This CDR3 comprises 14 residues. CDR3: CASSLDSGGNEQFF. The CDR3 coding sequence is TGTGCCAGCAGTTTGGACTCCGGGGGGAATGAGCAGTTCTTC.

The V call is TRBV9, the J call TRBJ2-1; 7 bases line up with TRBD2. This CDR3 is built from 19 residues. Trimming removed 0 bases from V and 6 bases from J; junction bases left unmatched: 18. Looked up from germline, CDR1 is SGDLS and CDR2 is YYNGEE. CDR3 sequence (DNA): TGTGCCAGCAGCGTAGAGGGGCGACCGGGGGGACTAACGGGCAATGAGCAGTTCTTC. Encoded protein: CASSVEGRPGGLTGNEQFF. The entire variable domain, with the rest obtained from reference TRBV9 and TRBJ2-1, is as follows: DSGVTQTPKHLITATGQRVTLRCSPRSGDLSVYWYQQSLDQGLQFLIQYYNGEERAKGNILERFSAQQFPDLHSELNLSSLELGDSALYFCASSVEGRPGGLTGNEQFFGPGTRLTVL.

The V call is TRBV19, the J call TRBJ1-5; 12 bases are a match to TRBD1. Germline V gene data show CDR1 as LNHDA and CDR2 as SQIVND (reference sequence). The CDR3 length is 15 residues. With 9 bases clipped from V and 7 bases from J, the junction kept 10 bases outside the gene matches. The CDR3 sequence: CASEPGQGARQPQHF. CDR3 DNA sequence: TGTGCCAGCGAACCGGGACAGGGGGCCCGCCAGCCCCAGCATTTT.

The chain is built from TRBV2 and TRBJ2-5, with 7 positions matching TRBD1. The CDR3 totals 14 residues. The V gene's germline CDR1 is SNHLY and CDR2 FYNNEI. The junction had 9 bases not matched to a gene; V was cut back by 8 bases and J by 3 bases. The CDR3 here is CASPQGDDEETQYF. The CDR3 bases are TGTGCCAGCCCCCAGGGGGATGACGAAGAGACCCAGTACTTC.

This chain connects TRBV2 to TRBJ2-5; 8 positions agree with TRBD1. Germline CDR1 reads SNHLY; CDR2 reads FYNNEI. The CDR3 runs 17 residues. V was clipped by 2 bases and J by 4 bases; unmatched bases: 12. In DNA, the CDR3 is TGTGCCAGCAGTGAATTGGGCTGGCAGGGGGCTTTAGAGACCCAGTACTTC. Protein: CASSELGWQGALETQYF.

This sequence joins TRBV7-9 and TRBJ1-2; a possible D gene is TRBD1 (6 bases). The germline V gene has CDR1 SEHNR and CDR2 FQNEAQ (reference sequence). This CDR3 contains 14 residues. The V gene lost 5 bases and the J gene lost 6 bases, with 16 bases spanning the gap. CDR3 DNA: TGTGCCAGCAGCGAACGGGCAGGGGATAATGGCTACACCTTC. It codes for CASSERAGDNGYTF.

The genes are TRBV5-1 and TRBJ2-1; 11 nucleotides line up with TRBD2. The ends lost 4 bases at V and 5 bases at J; junction bases unmatched: 11. CDR1 is SGHRS and CDR2 is YFSETQ in the germline V gene. The CDR3 is made up of 17 amino acids. This chain's CDR3 is CASSELGTSGLHNEQFF. Written as DNA, the CDR3 is TGCGCCAGCAGCGAACTCGGGACTAGCGGACTTCACAATGAGCAGTTCTTC.

The rearrangement links TRBV6-5 to TRBJ1-2; perhaps TRBD1 as D (5 bases). Looked up from germline, CDR1 is MNHEY and CDR2 is SVGAGI. Trimming removed 4 bases from V and 5 bases from J, with 20 bases in between. The CDR3 has 16 residues. The CDR3 spells CASSFGARVEWYGYTF. The CDR3 DNA is TGTGCCAGCAGTTTCGGCGCCAGGGTCGAATGGTATGGCTACACCTTC.

Comment on this clone: This specimen includes other DNA sequences encoding the same CDR3. V is TRBV7-3 and J is TRBJ2-1, with 9 bases aligning to TRBD2. Germline V lookup: CDR1 SGHTA, CDR2 FQGTGA. The CDR3 sequence is 16 residues long. The ends lost 5 bases at V and 6 bases at J; junction bases unmatched: 11. The CDR3 protein is CASSPRGRGGLNEQFF. The DNA for the CDR3 is TGTGCCAGCAGCCCCCGGGGGCGGGGGGGCCTCAATGAGCAGTTCTTC.

The chain couples TRBV5-8 to TRBJ1-1; maybe TRBD1 (5 bases). Per the germline V gene, CDR1 is SGHTS and CDR2 is YDEGEE. CDR3 length: 15 amino acids. V was trimmed by 0 bases and J by 1 base, leaving 10 bases between them. The CDR3 nucleotides are TGTGCCAGCAGCTTGGAAGCGGGGCGGAACACTGAAGCTTTCTTT. Translated, it gives CASSLEAGRNTEAFF.

The chain has TRBV7-9 and TRBJ1-2, with TRBD1 matching 12 bases. Germline V gene sequence: CDR1 SEHNR, CDR2 FQNEAQ (reference sequence). This CDR3 is 14 amino acids long. Trimming took 5 bases from V and 6 from J; bases not matched to a gene: 4. The CDR3 bases are TGTGCCAGCAGCCGGGACAGGGGGCCAAATGGCTACACCTTC. Protein sequence: CASSRDRGPNGYTF.

This chain joins TRBV9 and TRBJ1-5, with TRBD1 as a possible D gene (6 bases). Germline values: CDR1 SGDLS, CDR2 YYNGEE. V was cut by 3 bases and J by 0 bases, with 10 bases left in between. CDR3 length: 15 residues. In DNA, the CDR3 is TGTGCCAGCAGCGCCTCAGGGGATAGCAATCAGCCCCAGCATTTT. Encoded protein: CASSASGDSNQPQHF.

The CDR3 protein is CASSAGDGNTIYF. DNA for the CDR3: TGCGCCAGCAGTGCGGGGGATGGAAACACCATATATTTT. V is TRBV10-2 and J is TRBJ1-3, with a possible D match to TRBD1 (5 bases). The V end was cut by 4 bases, the J end by 3 bases, with 7 bases between. Germline V gene sequence: CDR1 WSHSY, CDR2 SAAADI. The CDR3 loop spans 13 amino acids.

In its sample, this clone was seen a few times. This chain's CDR3 is CASAGGRGLRRNEQFF. CDR3 coding DNA: TGTGCCAGCGCTGGGGGGCGGGGGCTCCGGCGGAATGAGCAGTTCTTC. The V and J genes are TRBV7-2 and TRBJ2-1, with a tentative D call TRBD2 (7 bases). Trimming pared 8 bases from V and 7 bases from J, leaving 24 bases between. Germline CDR1 and CDR2: SGHTA and FQGNSA. There are 16 residues in the CDR3.

The chain links TRBV30 to TRBJ1-5; 10 positions match TRBD1. Trimming cost V 2 bases and J 7 bases; bases outside gene matches: 5. The CDR3 is 14 amino acids. The germline CDR1 and CDR2 sequences are GTSNPN and SVGIG (reference sequence). The CDR3 DNA is TGTGCCTGGAGTCTGACAGGGGGCGGGCAGCCCCAGCATTTT. Its translation: CAWSLTGGGQPQHF.

This clone has only one observation. This sequence joins TRBV7-9 and TRBJ2-7, with D uncertain. This CDR3 spans 13 amino acids. Germline loops: CDR1 SEHNR, CDR2 FQNEAQ (reference sequence). Trimming removed 6 bases at V and 2 bases at J, with 11 bases between. CDR3 bases: TGTGCCAGCAGTGTGGCAGGTACCTACGAGCAGTACGTC. Its translation: CASSVAGTYEQYV.

The chain is built from TRBV5-1 and TRBJ1-5; D remains unclear. Germline lookup yields CDR1 SGHRS and CDR2 YFSETQ. Trimming left V 0 bases short and J 6 bases short, with 16 bases between. This CDR3 spans 16 amino acids. The CDR3 DNA follows: TGCGCCAGCAGCTTGGCTACGGTCTATACGGGTCAGCCCCAGCATTTT. Amino acid sequence: CASSLATVYTGQPQHF.

J is TRBJ2-5 and V is TRBV19; 12 positions agree with TRBD2. Trimming removed 5 bases from V and 5 bases from J; junction bases left unmatched: 6. This CDR3 is built from 15 residues. CDR1 is LNHDA, CDR2 SQIVND, per germline (reference sequence). The CDR3, as DNA: TGTGCCAGTAGTGCTAGCGGGGGGGCTACCGAGACCCAGTACTTC. As protein: CASSASGGATETQYF.

The gene calls are TRBV12-5 and TRBJ2-7, with 7 bases identical to TRBD2. The CDR3 extends over 13 amino acids. Losses at the gene ends were 5 bases for V and 5 bases for J; bases not matched to a gene: 6. Per germline, CDR1 LGHNT and CDR2 FRNRAP. The CDR3 loop is CASGITGTNEQYV. The CDR3 DNA sequence: TGTGCTAGTGGTATTACCGGGACTAACGAGCAGTACGTC.